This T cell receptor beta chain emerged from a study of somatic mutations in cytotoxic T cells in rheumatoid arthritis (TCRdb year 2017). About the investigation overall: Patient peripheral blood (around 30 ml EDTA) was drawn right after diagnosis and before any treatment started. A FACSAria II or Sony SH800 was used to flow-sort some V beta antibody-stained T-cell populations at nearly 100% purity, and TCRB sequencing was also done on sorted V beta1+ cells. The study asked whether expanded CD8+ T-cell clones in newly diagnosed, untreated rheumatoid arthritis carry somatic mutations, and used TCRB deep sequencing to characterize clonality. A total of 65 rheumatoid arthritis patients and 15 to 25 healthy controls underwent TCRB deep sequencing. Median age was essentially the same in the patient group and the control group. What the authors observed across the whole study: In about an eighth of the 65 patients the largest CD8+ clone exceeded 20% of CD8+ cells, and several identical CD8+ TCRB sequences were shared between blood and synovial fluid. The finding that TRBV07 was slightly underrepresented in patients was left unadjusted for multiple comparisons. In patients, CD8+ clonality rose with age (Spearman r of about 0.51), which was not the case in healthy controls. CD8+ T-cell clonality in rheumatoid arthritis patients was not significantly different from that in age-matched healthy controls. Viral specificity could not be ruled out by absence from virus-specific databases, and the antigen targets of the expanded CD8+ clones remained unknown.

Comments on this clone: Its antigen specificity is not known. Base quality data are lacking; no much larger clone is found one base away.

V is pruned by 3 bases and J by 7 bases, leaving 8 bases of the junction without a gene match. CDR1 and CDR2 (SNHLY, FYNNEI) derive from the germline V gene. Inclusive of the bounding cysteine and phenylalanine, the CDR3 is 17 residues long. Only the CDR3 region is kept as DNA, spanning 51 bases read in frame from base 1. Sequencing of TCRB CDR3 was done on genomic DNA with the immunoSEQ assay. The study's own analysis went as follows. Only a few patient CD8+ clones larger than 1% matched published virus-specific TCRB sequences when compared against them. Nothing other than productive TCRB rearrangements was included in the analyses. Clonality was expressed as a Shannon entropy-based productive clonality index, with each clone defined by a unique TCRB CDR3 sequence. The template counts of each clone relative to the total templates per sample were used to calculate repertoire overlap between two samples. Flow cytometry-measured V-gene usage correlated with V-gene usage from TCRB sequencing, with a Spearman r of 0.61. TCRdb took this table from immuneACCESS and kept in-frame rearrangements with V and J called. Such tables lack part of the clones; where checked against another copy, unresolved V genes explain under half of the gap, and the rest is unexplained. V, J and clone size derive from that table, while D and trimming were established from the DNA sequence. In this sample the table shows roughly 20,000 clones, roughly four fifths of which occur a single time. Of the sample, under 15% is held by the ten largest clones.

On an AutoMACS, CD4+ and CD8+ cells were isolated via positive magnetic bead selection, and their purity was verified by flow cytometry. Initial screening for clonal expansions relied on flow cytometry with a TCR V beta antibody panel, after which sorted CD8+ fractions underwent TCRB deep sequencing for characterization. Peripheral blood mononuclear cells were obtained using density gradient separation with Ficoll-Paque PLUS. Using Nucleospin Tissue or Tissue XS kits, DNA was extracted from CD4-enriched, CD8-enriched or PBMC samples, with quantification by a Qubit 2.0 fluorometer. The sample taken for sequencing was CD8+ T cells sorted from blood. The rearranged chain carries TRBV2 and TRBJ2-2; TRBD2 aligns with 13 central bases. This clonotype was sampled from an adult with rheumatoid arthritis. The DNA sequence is TGTGCCAGCAGTGACACACTAGCGGGGGGGCCTGGCGGGGAGCTGTTTTTT. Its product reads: CASSDTLAGGPGGELFF.